The 20 T cell receptor beta chains presented below share a single source sample, sequenced in a study of control samples from healthy donors and cancer patients. Profiled with immunoSEQ multiplex PCR; TCRdb holds only in-frame clones, not every one. The sample contains 150,000 to 200,000 clones, 75% to 95% of which appear only once. Sample: blood. The origin of the receptors is a woman between 35 and 50 years old in good health.

The chain recombines TRBV5-1 with TRBJ1-4; the match to TRBD1 covers 10 bases. CDR3 length: 15 residues. Germline assignment: CDR1 SGHRS and CDR2 YFSETQ. The J segment lost 5 bases and the V segment lost 0 bases, leaving 1 base of the junction unmatched. CDR3 coding DNA: TGCGCCAGCAGCTTGGAGGGACAGGGGAATGAAAAACTGTTTTTT. Protein: CASSLEGQGNEKLFF.

V and J are TRBV7-2 and TRBJ1-1; 7 bases fit TRBD1. The CDR3 is 14 residues long. The germline CDR1 and CDR2 sequences are SGHTA and FQGNSA. V shed 6 bases and J 0 bases; nucleotides not matched to a gene: 4. CDR3 in DNA: TGTGCCAGCAGGCCGGGACAGTTGAACACTGAAGCTTTCTTT. Protein product: CASRPGQLNTEAFF.

This chain joins TRBV27 and TRBJ2-4; D call uncertain. The CDR3 totals 16 residues. Trimming cost V 5 bases and J 4 bases, with 18 bases left between them. Looked up from germline, CDR1 is MNHEY and CDR2 is SMNVEV (reference sequence). The CDR3 protein is CASSPGLPGSKNIQYF. CDR3 DNA: TGTGCCAGCAGTCCTGGGTTACCTGGATCAAAAAACATTCAGTACTTC.

The chain uses TRBV5-1 and TRBJ2-7; D not certain. Trimming cost V 2 bases and J 1 base, with 10 bases left between them. This CDR3 comprises 14 residues. Germline loops: CDR1 SGHRS, CDR2 YFSETQ. CDR3: CASSFRTASYEQYF. The DNA of the CDR3 is TGCGCCAGCAGCTTTCGGACCGCGTCCTACGAGCAGTACTTC.

This chain links TRBV6-6 with TRBJ1-5, with D perhaps TRBD1 (5 bases). Trimming removed 2 bases from V and 1 base from J, with 9 bases in between. The V gene's germline CDR1 is MNHNY and CDR2 SVGAGI (reference sequence). The CDR3 runs to 15 residues. CDR3 bases: TGTGCCAGCAGTTACGTAGGGACGAGCAATCAGCCCCAGCATTTT. It specifies CASSYVGTSNQPQHF.

Here the CDR3 DNA reads TGTGCCAGCAGCTCAGGCCCGGCGGGCAATCAGCCCCAGCATTTT. Its protein is CASSSGPAGNQPQHF. The V and J genes are TRBV7-9 and TRBJ1-5; D unresolved. V was clipped by 4 bases and J by 2 bases, with 12 bases between them. This CDR3 is built from 15 residues. Germline lookup yields CDR1 SEHNR and CDR2 FQNEAQ (reference sequence). The variable domain in full, with the rest retrieved from reference TRBV7-9 and TRBJ1-5, is DTGVSQNPRHKITKRGQNVTFRCDPISEHNRLYWYRQTLGQGPEFLTYFQNEAQLEKSRLLSDRFSAERPKGSFSTLEIQRTEQGDSAMYLCASSSGPAGNQPQHFGDGTRLSIL.

The sample holds a few counts of this clone. The CDR3, as DNA: TGCGCCAGCAGCTCTCTTTCGACGTCCTACGAGCAGTACTTC. It specifies CASSSLSTSYEQYF. This chain connects TRBV5-1 to TRBJ2-7; D is unclear. This CDR3 is 14 amino acids long. Trimming left V 3 bases short and J 1 base short, with 11 bases between. Looked up from germline, CDR1 is SGHRS and CDR2 is YFSETQ. Together with reference TRBV5-1 and TRBJ2-7, the CDR3 gives the full variable domain: KAGVTQTPRYLIKTRGQQVTLSCSPISGHRSVSWYQQTPGQGLQFLFEYFSETQRNKGNFPGRFSGRQFSNSRSEMNVSTLELGDSALYLCASSSLSTSYEQYFGPGTRLTVT.

The chain recombines TRBV3-1 (or the pseudogene TRBV3-2) with TRBJ2-5, with D possibly being TRBD2 (5 bases). CDR1 LGHDT and CDR2 YNNKEL come from the germline V gene (reference sequence). Trimming removed 0 bases at V and 4 bases at J, with 12 bases between. The CDR3 sequence is 15 residues long. CDR3 amino acids: CASSQDLTSGETQYF. Written as DNA, the CDR3 is TGTGCCAGCAGCCAAGATCTCACTAGTGGAGAGACCCAGTACTTC.

The chain combines TRBV6-5 with TRBJ1-1; the D is unclear. V lost 3 bases and J 0 bases, leaving 8 bases between the germline ends. This CDR3 is 14 amino acids long. CDR1 MNHEY and CDR2 SVGAGI come from the germline V gene. CDR3 DNA: TGTGCCAGCAGTTATGGCTTCATGAACACTGAAGCTTTCTTT. This codes for CASSYGFMNTEAFF.

The J gene is TRBJ1-1, the V gene TRBV18; D is uncertain. Per the germline V gene, CDR1 is KGHSH and CDR2 is LQKENI. Trimming cost V 3 bases and J 4 bases, with 15 bases left between them. The CDR3 has 15 amino acids. The CDR3 sequence: CASSPTTDRFTEAFF. The CDR3 DNA reads TGTGCCAGCTCACCGACTACGGACCGATTCACTGAAGCTTTCTTT.

This clone occurred once. This sequence joins TRBV29-1 and TRBJ1-1, with 10 positions matching TRBD1. Germline V lookup: CDR1 SQVTM, CDR2 ANQGSEA. V dropped 7 bases and J dropped 5; count of bases not matched to a gene: 7. The CDR3 has 13 residues. The DNA for the CDR3 is TGCAGCGCAAGACAGGGGGCTTGGACTGAAGCTTTCTTT. Protein sequence: CSARQGAWTEAFF.

Only a few counts were recorded for this clone. The chain links TRBV7-9 to TRBJ2-2, with TRBD1 identical over 9 bases. The V gene's germline CDR1 is SEHNR and CDR2 FQNEAQ (reference sequence). The CDR3 has 17 residues. J was trimmed by 2 bases and V by 2 bases; bases with no gene match: 6. This CDR3 reads CASSLSRTGENTGELFF. The CDR3 DNA is TGTGCCAGCAGCTTAAGTCGGACAGGGGAAAACACCGGGGAGCTGTTTTTT. The full variable domain, rest sourced from reference TRBV7-9 and TRBJ2-2, is DTGVSQNPRHKITKRGQNVTFRCDPISEHNRLYWYRQTLGQGPEFLTYFQNEAQLEKSRLLSDRFSAERPKGSFSTLEIQRTEQGDSAMYLCASSLSRTGENTGELFFGEGSRLTVL.

This clone was found once. The rearrangement links TRBV19 to TRBJ1-6, with D unclear. V was clipped by 7 bases and J by 9 bases, with 13 bases between them. This CDR3 is 13 amino acids long. Looked up from germline, CDR1 is LNHDA and CDR2 is SQIVND (reference sequence). CDR3 sequence (DNA): TGTGCCAGTAAAAGGGTCTTCAGTTCACCCCTCCACTTT. This gives the protein CASKRVFSSPLHF.

The CDR3 loop is CASSYEDSPAETQYF. CDR3 nucleotides: TGTGCCAGCAGTTATGAGGACAGCCCAGCAGAGACCCAGTACTTC. The rearrangement uses TRBV6-6 and TRBJ2-5; D perhaps matches TRBD1 (6 bases). V was pared by 3 bases and J by 4 bases, with 15 bases between. The length of the CDR3 is 15 residues. Per germline, CDR1 MNHNY and CDR2 SVGAGI (reference sequence).

The chain combines TRBV21-1 with TRBJ1-6. TRBV21-1 corresponds to a pseudogene. This CDR3 spans 16 amino acids. CDR3 DNA sequence: TGTGCCAGCAGCAGGGGGATGGGGTCCTATAATTCACCCCTCCACTTT. It yields the protein CASSRGMGSYNSPLHF.

The chain employs TRBV5-6 and TRBJ1-5; D unclear. V lost 2 bases, J lost 6 bases, and 6 bases lay in between. Germline lookup yields CDR1 SGHDT and CDR2 YYEEEE. The CDR3 runs to 12 residues. The CDR3 sequence: CASSFLGQPQHF. CDR3 in DNA: TGTGCCAGCAGCTTTTTGGGTCAGCCCCAGCATTTT.

The V call is TRBV24-1, the J call TRBJ2-3, with D perhaps TRBD1 (6 bases). The germline V and J ends were trimmed by 3 bases and 2 bases, with 8 bases remaining between them. The CDR3 sequence is 14 residues long. Germline CDR1 reads KGHDR; CDR2 reads SFDVKD. The CDR3 region is CATSDGQYTDTQYF. The CDR3 nucleotides are TGTGCCACCAGTGATGGACAGTACACAGATACGCAGTATTTT.

This clone has more than one count but fewer than ten. The rearrangement joins TRBV5-1 to TRBJ2-7, with D unresolved. Trimming took off 4 bases at V and 7 bases at J, with 15 bases between the two ends. The CDR3 extends over 13 amino acids. CDR1 is SGHRS and CDR2 is YFSETQ in the germline V gene. This chain's CDR3 is CASSTAIREEQYF. DNA for the CDR3: TGCGCCAGCAGCACAGCGATAAGGGAAGAGCAGTACTTC.

The rearrangement uses TRBV5-4 and TRBJ1-2; the match to TRBD1 covers 8 bases. This CDR3 comprises 14 residues. Looked up from germline, CDR1 is SGHNT and CDR2 is YYREEE (reference sequence). V was pared by 4 bases and J by 6 bases, with 8 bases of the junction left unmatched. The CDR3, as DNA: TGTGCCAGCAGCCATCGACAGGGGAGGGATGGCTACACCTTC. Translating it yields CASSHRQGRDGYTF.

The V call is TRBV6-5, the J call TRBJ1-2; D perhaps matches TRBD1 (5 bases). V shed 0 bases and J shed 5 bases, with 16 bases lying between them. This CDR3 is 16 amino acids long. The V gene's germline CDR1 is MNHEY and CDR2 SVGAGI. The CDR3 is CASSYSTGVGGYGYTF. As DNA, the CDR3 is TGTGCCAGCAGTTACTCCACCGGCGTTGGGGGTTATGGCTACACCTTC.